This passage covers 27 T cell receptor beta chains from one sample sequenced in a study of cytomegalovirus exposure and HLA in healthy donors (dated by TCRdb to about 2017). Libraries were built with the immunoSEQ multiplex PCR assay. For the multiplex PCR, a mixture combining 60 forward primers for TCR Vbeta segments and 13 reverse primers for TCR Jbeta segments was used. In TCRdb, the immuneACCESS table is reduced to in-frame sequences with V and J assigned. These tables do not hold every clone; where another copy was compared, an unresolved V gene accounts for under half, and the others remain unexplained. This sample is represented by around 160,000 clones; about 70% of them were singletons. The ten biggest clones cover around 4.3% of the sample. Source material: PBMCs. These receptors all stem from a woman under 30 in good health and CMV-seropositive.

This clone has just one count. The chain has TRBV27 and TRBJ1-5; D call uncertain. Germline V CDR1 and CDR2: MNHEY, SMNVEV (reference sequence). V was cut by 6 bases and J by 4 bases, with 13 bases left in between. There are 14 residues in the CDR3. CDR3: CASSPGSLNQPQHF. The CDR3 nucleotides are TGTGCCAGCAGCCCCGGGTCACTAAATCAGCCCCAGCATTTT.

In DNA, the CDR3 is TGTGCCAGCAGCTTACAGCGGGGCTACGAGCAGTACTTC. This translates into CASSLQRGYEQYF. The chain uses TRBV7-3 and TRBJ2-7; 7 nucleotides agree with TRBD2. V shed 2 bases and J 3 bases; nucleotides not matched to a gene: 1. The CDR3 runs to 13 residues. From germline, CDR1 is SGHTA and CDR2 FQGTGA.

The sample holds one count of this clone. The V call is TRBV7-9, the J call TRBJ2-3; 11 positions agree with TRBD2. The CDR3 extends over 18 amino acids. The V and J ends lost 2 bases and 2 bases, in that order; junction bases with no gene match: 9. Germline loops: CDR1 SEHNR, CDR2 FQNEAQ (reference sequence). The CDR3 DNA sequence: TGTGCCAGCAGCTTAATTCGTAGCGGGAGGGGGATCACAGATACGCAGTATTTT. Translation: CASSLIRSGRGITDTQYF.

This chain links TRBV7-3 with TRBJ1-2, with 10 bases aligning to TRBD1. Trimming removed 5 bases from V and 5 bases from J; junction bases left unmatched: 11. This CDR3 has 16 amino acids. Per the germline V gene, CDR1 is SGHTA and CDR2 is FQGTGA. The CDR3: CASSPKGRTGGYGYTF. CDR3 sequence (DNA): TGTGCCAGCAGCCCAAAAGGCCGGACAGGGGGGTATGGCTACACCTTC.

This sequence joins TRBV27 and TRBJ1-5; 7 bases match TRBD1. The CDR3 extends over 15 amino acids. Germline V gives CDR1 MNHEY, CDR2 SMNVEV (reference sequence). V shed 4 bases, J shed 5 bases, and the junction held 8 bases outside the gene matches. The CDR3 reads CASSSRTGPYQPQHF. CDR3 nucleotides: TGTGCCAGCAGTTCGAGGACAGGTCCTTATCAGCCCCAGCATTTT.

In DNA form, the CDR3 reads TGTGCCAGCAGCTCCTCCCCCGGGACAGGGATCGGTGGCTACACCTTC. This codes for CASSSSPGTGIGGYTF. The V call is TRBV5-6, the J call TRBJ1-2, with 9 bases that match TRBD1. This CDR3 contains 16 residues. Germline-derived CDR1 and CDR2 are SGHDT and YYEEEE. The V gene end was trimmed by 3 bases and the J gene end by 7 bases; junction bases not matched to a gene: 13.

The chain joins TRBV4-2 to TRBJ2-3; 8 bases fit TRBD2. V trimming: 1 base; J trimming: 1 base; junction bases outside the gene matches: 4. This CDR3 contains 16 residues. From germline, CDR1 is LGHNA and CDR2 YNFKEQ. CDR3 region: CASSQVAGFGTDTQYF. In nucleotides, the CDR3 is TGTGCCAGCAGCCAAGTAGCGGGATTTGGCACAGATACGCAGTATTTT.

This chain uses TRBV27 with TRBJ2-3; 9 nucleotides align to TRBD2. Germline V gene lookup returns CDR1 MNHEY and CDR2 SMNVEV (reference sequence). This CDR3 comprises 17 residues. The junction had 8 bases not matched to a gene; V was cut back by 2 bases and J by 2 bases. The CDR3 DNA sequence: TGTGCCAGCAGTTTAAGGGTTAGCGGGGGTCCCACAGATACGCAGTATTTT. It translates to CASSLRVSGGPTDTQYF.

This clone was observed a single time. The rearrangement links TRBV11-2 to TRBJ1-6, with a tentative D call TRBD1 (5 bases). The CDR3 loop spans 15 amino acids. V gave up 2 bases and J gave up 10 bases, with 15 bases separating them. Germline assignment: CDR1 SGHAT and CDR2 FQNNGV. The CDR3 region is CASSLNGQGRSPLHF. CDR3 coding DNA: TGTGCCAGCAGCTTAAATGGCCAGGGTCGGTCACCCCTCCACTTT.

This clone was found a few times. The chain employs TRBV11-2 and TRBJ2-1, with 10 bases lining up with TRBD1. Germline trimming cut 3 bases from V and 0 bases from J; bases unmatched to any gene: 8. The CDR3 runs to 18 residues. Germline-derived CDR1 and CDR2 are SGHAT and FQNNGV. CDR3 DNA: TGTGCCAGCAGCTTTATTCCCGGGACAGGGGTCTCCTACAATGAGCAGTTCTTC. Its protein product is CASSFIPGTGVSYNEQFF.

Notes on this clone: In the same sample, other DNA sequences code for this CDR3. The chain links TRBV7-9 to TRBJ1-6, with D unresolved. The CDR3 length is 16 residues. Germline CDR1 is SEHNR and CDR2 is FQNEAQ (reference sequence). Trimming removed 6 bases at V and 3 bases at J, with 15 bases between. The CDR3 nucleotides are TGTGCCAGCAGTCCCCAACAGATTCTCTATAATTCACCCCTCCACTTT. The encoded protein is CASSPQQILYNSPLHF.

The chain recombines TRBV2 with TRBJ1-4; 7 nucleotides align to TRBD1. The V gene end was trimmed by 7 bases and the J gene end by 12 bases; junction bases not matched to a gene: 5. Germline assignment: CDR1 SNHLY and CDR2 FYNNEI. The CDR3 has 11 amino acids. This chain's CDR3 is CASNRGGELFF. For the CDR3, the DNA is TGTGCCAGCAACAGGGGAGGAGAACTGTTTTTT.

This chain links TRBV6-5 with TRBJ2-1; the D gene is possibly TRBD2 (5 bases). The germline V gene encodes CDR1 MNHEY and CDR2 SVGAGI. V was clipped by 0 bases and J by 10 bases, with 7 bases between them. There are 12 residues in the CDR3. The CDR3 sequence is CASSYSGEEQFF. In DNA form, the CDR3 reads TGTGCCAGCAGTTACTCGGGAGAAGAGCAGTTCTTC.

The V and J genes are TRBV5-1 and TRBJ1-1, with D tentatively TRBD1 (5 bases). The CDR3 length is 13 residues. Deletions cut 4 bases from V and 3 bases from J, with 10 bases between. Germline V lookup: CDR1 SGHRS, CDR2 YFSETQ. The CDR3 DNA sequence: TGCGCCAGCAGCGGGGGACTTTACACTGAAGCTTTCTTT. Protein: CASSGGLYTEAFF.

The gene calls are TRBV18 and TRBJ2-7; the D gene is possibly TRBD2 (6 bases). Germline assignment: CDR1 KGHSH and CDR2 LQKENI. With 3 bases removed from V and 3 bases from J, the gap between germline ends came to 18 bases. The CDR3 is made up of 16 amino acids. CDR3 nucleotide sequence: TGTGCCAGCTCACCGGGGCGGGAACTCTTAAACTACGAGCAGTACTTC. Amino acid sequence: CASSPGRELLNYEQYF.

The J gene is TRBJ1-3, the V gene TRBV11-2, with D maybe TRBD1 (6 bases). Germline CDR1 SGHAT, CDR2 FQNNGV. With 0 bases removed from V and 4 bases from J, the gap between germline ends came to 13 bases. The CDR3 consists of 16 residues. The DNA of the CDR3 is TGTGCCAGCAGCTTAGAATTGCGGGGGCTCGGAAACACCATATATTTT. The encoded protein is CASSLELRGLGNTIYF.

This sequence joins TRBV29-1 and TRBJ2-5, with 11 bases aligning to TRBD1. V gave up 6 bases and J gave up 2 bases; unmatched junction bases: 29. CDR3 size: 22 residues. From germline, CDR1 is SQVTM and CDR2 ANQGSEA. CDR3 DNA sequence: TGCAGCGTGGACCACGATGTATTGGGCGGACAGGGGGCGCAGGGGCCGCAAGAGACCCAGTACTTC. It is translated as CSVDHDVLGGQGAQGPQETQYF.

The chain employs TRBV2 and TRBJ2-3; D possibly corresponds to TRBD1 (6 bases). Germline V gene lookup returns CDR1 SNHLY and CDR2 FYNNEI. The CDR3 contains 14 residues. V lost 5 bases and J 0 bases, leaving 9 bases between the germline ends. CDR3 residues: CASSRTASTDTQYF. CDR3 sequence (DNA): TGTGCCAGCAGTCGGACAGCTAGCACAGATACGCAGTATTTT.

This clone appeared a few times. The chain combines TRBV18 with TRBJ1-2; D possibly corresponds to TRBD1 (5 bases). CDR3 length: 19 residues. V lost 0 bases, J lost 1 base, and 21 bases lay in between. From germline, CDR1 is KGHSH and CDR2 LQKENI. The CDR3 sequence is CASSPPWGEITNLNYGYTF. The CDR3 bases are TGTGCCAGCTCACCACCGTGGGGGGAGATAACTAACCTTAACTATGGCTACACCTTC.

The gene calls are TRBV5-4 and TRBJ2-1, with 9 bases that match TRBD1. Germline V gives CDR1 SGHNT, CDR2 YYREEE (reference sequence). The junction had 7 bases not matched to a gene; V was cut back by 4 bases and J by 8 bases. This CDR3 contains 14 residues. DNA for the CDR3: TGTGCCAGCAGCATAAGACAGGGGGGCGATGAGCAGTTCTTC. It yields the protein CASSIRQGGDEQFF.

The chain joins TRBV6-5 to TRBJ1-3, with TRBD1 identical over 8 bases. J gave up 0 bases and V 5 bases, and 3 bases lay outside the gene matches. There are 15 residues in the CDR3. Germline V gene sequence: CDR1 MNHEY, CDR2 SVGAGI. The CDR3 spells CASSTGGFSGNTIYF. The CDR3 DNA follows: TGTGCCAGCAGTACAGGGGGTTTCTCTGGAAACACCATATATTTT.

Regarding this clone: One junction end disagrees with the germline gene, perhaps due to a read error. The chain links TRBV7-7 to TRBJ2-7, with TRBD1 matching 8 bases. Germline-derived CDR1 and CDR2 are SSHAT and FNYEAQ (reference sequence). CDR3 length: 14 residues. CDR3 in amino acids: CASSLGTGSYEQYF. The CDR3, as DNA: TGTGCTAGCAGCTTGGGGACAGGATCCTACGAGCAGTACTTC.

This clone showed up just once. This sequence joins TRBV5-4 and TRBJ2-1; 13 bases align to TRBD2. This CDR3 region has 18 residues. Germline CDR1 reads SGHNT; CDR2 reads YYREEE (reference sequence). Trimming took 5 bases from V and 8 from J; bases not matched to a gene: 16. The CDR3: CASSPGLAGDLGWDEQFF. CDR3 nucleotide sequence: TGTGCCAGCAGTCCAGGACTAGCGGGAGATCTGGGGTGGGATGAGCAGTTCTTC.

This sequence joins TRBV7-9 and TRBJ1-1; TRBD1 is a possible D gene (6 bases). The CDR3 is 15 residues long. Germline lookup yields CDR1 SEHNR and CDR2 FQNEAQ (reference sequence). Trimming took 5 bases from V and 2 from J, leaving 15 bases between them. The CDR3 loop is CASSPIQGSNTEAFF. As DNA, the CDR3 is TGTGCCAGCAGCCCGATACAGGGTAGCAACACTGAAGCTTTCTTT.

The chain couples TRBV4-1 to TRBJ1-4; D is unresolved. CDR3 length equals 16 residues. Trimming stripped 2 bases from V and 0 bases from J, with 10 bases between. The V gene's germline CDR1 is MGHRA and CDR2 YSYEKL. CDR3 in DNA: TGCGCCAGCAGCCAATATAGACTAGCAACTAATGAAAAACTGTTTTTT. Translation gives CASSQYRLATNEKLFF.

This chain joins TRBV5-1 and TRBJ1-5; a possible D gene is TRBD1 (5 bases). In germline, CDR1 is SGHRS, CDR2 YFSETQ. This CDR3 is built from 14 residues. V was clipped by 4 bases and J by 4 bases, with 12 bases between them. CDR3: CASSTIGGNQPQHF. CDR3 sequence (DNA): TGCGCCAGCAGCACGATCGGGGGTAATCAGCCCCAGCATTTT.

This clone was seen a handful of times. The chain recombines TRBV5-6 with TRBJ1-2; TRBD1 aligns across 9 bases. The junction had 8 bases not matched to a gene; V was cut back by 6 bases and J by 5 bases. The CDR3 sequence is 14 residues long. CDR1 is SGHDT, CDR2 YYEEEE, per germline. The CDR3 sequence is CASKQGAPVYGYTF. The CDR3 coding sequence is TGTGCCAGCAAACAGGGGGCCCCAGTGTATGGCTACACCTTC.